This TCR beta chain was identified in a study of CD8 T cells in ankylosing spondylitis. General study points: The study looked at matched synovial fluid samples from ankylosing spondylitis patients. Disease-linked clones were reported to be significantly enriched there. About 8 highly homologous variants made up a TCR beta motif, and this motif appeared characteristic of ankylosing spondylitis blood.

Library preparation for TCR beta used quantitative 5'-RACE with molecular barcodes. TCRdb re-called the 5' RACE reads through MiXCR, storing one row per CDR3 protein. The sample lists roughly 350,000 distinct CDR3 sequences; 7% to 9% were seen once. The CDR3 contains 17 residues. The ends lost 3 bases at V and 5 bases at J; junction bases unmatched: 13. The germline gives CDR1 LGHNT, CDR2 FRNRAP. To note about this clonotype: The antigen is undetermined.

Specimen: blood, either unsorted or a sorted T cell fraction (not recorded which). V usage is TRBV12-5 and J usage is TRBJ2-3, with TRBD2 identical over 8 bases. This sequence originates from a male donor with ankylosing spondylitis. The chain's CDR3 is CASGFELFSGIRDTQYF. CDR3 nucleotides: TGTGCTAGTGGTTTCGAGTTGTTTAGCGGGATACGAGATACGCAGTATTTT. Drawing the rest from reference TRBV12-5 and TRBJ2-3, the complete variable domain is DARVTQTPRHKVTEMGQEVTMRCQPILGHNTVFWYRQTMMQGLELLAYFRNRAPLDDSGMPKDRFSAEMPDATLATLKIQPSEPRDSAVYFCASGFELFSGIRDTQYFGPGTRLTVL.